The clone carrying this TCR beta chain was counted ten times or more. The antigen is not known. These data come from a study of molecular identifiers for immune sequencing clone quantification. The CDR3 extends over 15 amino acids. J gave up 7 bases and V 6 bases, and 14 bases lay outside the gene matches. Germline-derived CDR1 and CDR2 are LGHNT and FRNRAP. Findings and limits, study-wide: Clonotypes topping 20 RNA copies carried over 97% of effector molecules but under 1% of naive ones. One cell's worth of spiked Jurkat TCR RNA was reportedly detectable among 850,000 to 1,000,000 naive cells. Barcode collisions between identical TCR molecules could shrink estimates of highly expanded clone sizes.

TCRdb redid the calling of the PCR reads with MiXCR, one entry per CDR3 protein. This repertoire shows about 640,000 distinct CDR3 sequences, 20% found once; its top ten account for roughly 0.83%. This TCR came from a human donor in good health. Some libraries in this study had Jurkat cell RNA spiked in. The chain uses TRBV12-5 and TRBJ2-7; 8 nucleotides match TRBD2. Sequenced: naive CD8+ T cells from blood, with Jurkat cell RNA spiked in. Subset: FACS-sorted CD8+CD4-CCR7+CD45RA+ naive T cells. The DNA of the CDR3 is TGTGCTAGTGGCTCCTTCGCGGGAGGTTGGTCGGAGCAGTACTTC. It specifies CASGSFAGGWSEQYF.